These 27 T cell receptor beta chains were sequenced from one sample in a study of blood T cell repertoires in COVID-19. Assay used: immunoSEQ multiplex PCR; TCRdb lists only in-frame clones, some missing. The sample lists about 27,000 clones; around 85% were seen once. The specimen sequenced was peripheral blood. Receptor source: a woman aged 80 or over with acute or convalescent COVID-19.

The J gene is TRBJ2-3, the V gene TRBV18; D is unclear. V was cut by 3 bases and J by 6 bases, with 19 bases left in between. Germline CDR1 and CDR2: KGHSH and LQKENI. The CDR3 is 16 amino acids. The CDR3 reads CASSPTHGVGFDTQYF. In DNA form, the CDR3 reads TGTGCCAGCTCACCGACCCACGGAGTCGGGTTTGATACGCAGTATTTT. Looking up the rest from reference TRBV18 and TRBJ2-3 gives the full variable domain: NAGVMQNPRHLVRRRGQEARLRCSPMKGHSHVYWYRQLPEEGLKFMVYLQKENIIDESGMPKERFSAEFPKEGPSILRIQQVVRGDSAAYFCASSPTHGVGFDTQYFGPGTRLTVL.

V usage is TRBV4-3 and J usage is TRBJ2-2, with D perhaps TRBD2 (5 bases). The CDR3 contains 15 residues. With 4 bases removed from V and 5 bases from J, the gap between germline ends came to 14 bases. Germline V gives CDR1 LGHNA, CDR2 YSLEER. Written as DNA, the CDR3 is TGCGCCAGCAGCCCGACAATCGGGATAACCGGGGAGCTGTTTTTT. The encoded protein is CASSPTIGITGELFF.

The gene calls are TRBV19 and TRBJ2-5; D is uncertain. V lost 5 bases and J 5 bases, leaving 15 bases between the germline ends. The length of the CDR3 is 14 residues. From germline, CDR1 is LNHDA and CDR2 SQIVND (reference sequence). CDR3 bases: TGTGCCAGTAGTCCAAGGTCCTTCGGGGAGACCCAGTACTTC. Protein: CASSPRSFGETQYF.

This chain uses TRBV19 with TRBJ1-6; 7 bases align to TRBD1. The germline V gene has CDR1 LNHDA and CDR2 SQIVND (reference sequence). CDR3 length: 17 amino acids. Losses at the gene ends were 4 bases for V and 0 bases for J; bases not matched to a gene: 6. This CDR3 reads CASSKDRPSSYNSPLHF. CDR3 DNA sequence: TGTGCCAGTAGTAAGGACAGGCCGAGCTCCTATAATTCACCCCTCCACTTT.

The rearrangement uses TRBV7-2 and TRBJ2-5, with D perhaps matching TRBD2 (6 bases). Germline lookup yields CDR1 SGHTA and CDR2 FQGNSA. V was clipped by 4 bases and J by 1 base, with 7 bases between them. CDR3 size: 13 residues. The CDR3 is CASSSTSQETQYF. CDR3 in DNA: TGTGCCAGCAGCTCGACTAGCCAAGAGACCCAGTACTTC.

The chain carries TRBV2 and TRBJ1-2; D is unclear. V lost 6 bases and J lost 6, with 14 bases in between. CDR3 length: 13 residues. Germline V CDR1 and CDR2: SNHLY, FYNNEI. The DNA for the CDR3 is TGTGCCAGCAGGGGAGACCCGAGGAATGGCTACACCTTC. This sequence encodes CASRGDPRNGYTF.

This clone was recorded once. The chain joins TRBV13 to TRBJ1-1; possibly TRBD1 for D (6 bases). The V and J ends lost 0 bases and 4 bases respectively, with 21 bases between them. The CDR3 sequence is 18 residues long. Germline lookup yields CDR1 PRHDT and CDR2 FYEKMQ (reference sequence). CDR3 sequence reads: CASSLGLRRVQGVTEAFF. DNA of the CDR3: TGTGCCAGCAGCTTAGGCCTGAGACGGGTACAGGGAGTCACTGAAGCTTTCTTT.

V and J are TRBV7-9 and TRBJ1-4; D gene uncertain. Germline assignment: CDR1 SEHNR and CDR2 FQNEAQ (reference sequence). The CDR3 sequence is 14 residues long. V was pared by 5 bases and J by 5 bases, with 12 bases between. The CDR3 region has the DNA TGTGCCAGCAGCAGCATAAGGAGGAATGAAAAACTGTTTTTT. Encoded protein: CASSSIRRNEKLFF.

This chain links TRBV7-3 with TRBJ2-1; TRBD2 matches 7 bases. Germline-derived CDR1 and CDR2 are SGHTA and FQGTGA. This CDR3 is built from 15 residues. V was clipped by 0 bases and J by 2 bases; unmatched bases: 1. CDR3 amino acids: CASSLTSGTYNEQFF. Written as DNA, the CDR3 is TGTGCCAGCAGCTTAACCAGCGGGACCTACAATGAGCAGTTCTTC. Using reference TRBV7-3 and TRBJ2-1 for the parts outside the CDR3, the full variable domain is GAGVSQTPSNKVTEKGKYVELRCDPISGHTALYWYRQSLGQGPEFLIYFQGTGAADDSGLPNDRFFAVRPEGSVSTLKIQRTERGDSAVYLCASSLTSGTYNEQFFGPGTRLTVL.

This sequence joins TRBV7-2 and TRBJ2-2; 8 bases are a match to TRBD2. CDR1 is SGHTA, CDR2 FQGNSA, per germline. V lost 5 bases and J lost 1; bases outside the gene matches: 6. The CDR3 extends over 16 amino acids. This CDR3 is CASSIIAGQNTGELFF. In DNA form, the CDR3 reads TGTGCCAGCAGCATTATAGCGGGACAGAACACCGGGGAGCTGTTTTTT.

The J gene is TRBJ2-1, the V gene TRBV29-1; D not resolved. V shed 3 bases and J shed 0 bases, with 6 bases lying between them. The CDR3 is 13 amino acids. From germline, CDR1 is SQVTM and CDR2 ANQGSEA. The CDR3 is CSVDESSYNEQFF. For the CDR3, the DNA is TGCAGCGTTGATGAGAGCTCCTACAATGAGCAGTTCTTC.

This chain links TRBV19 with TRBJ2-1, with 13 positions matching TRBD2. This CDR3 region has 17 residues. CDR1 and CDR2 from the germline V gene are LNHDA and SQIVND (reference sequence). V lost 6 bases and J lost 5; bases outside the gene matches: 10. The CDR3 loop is CASSPTSGGSRDNEQFF. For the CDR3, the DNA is TGTGCCAGTAGCCCGACTAGCGGGGGGTCCAGGGACAATGAGCAGTTCTTC.

The CDR3 region is CASSDTNYGYTF. The CDR3 coding sequence is TGCGCCAGCAGTGACACCAACTATGGCTACACCTTC. The V gene is TRBV5-1, the J gene TRBJ1-2; D gene ambiguous. Deletions cut 5 bases from V and 2 bases from J, with 7 bases between. Germline-derived CDR1 and CDR2 are SGHRS and YFSETQ. CDR3 length equals 12 residues. The complete variable domain, with remaining parts taken from reference TRBV5-1 and TRBJ1-2, reads KAGVTQTPRYLIKTRGQQVTLSCSPISGHRSVSWYQQTPGQGLQFLFEYFSETQRNKGNFPGRFSGRQFSNSRSEMNVSTLELGDSALYLCASSDTNYGYTFGSGTRLTVV.

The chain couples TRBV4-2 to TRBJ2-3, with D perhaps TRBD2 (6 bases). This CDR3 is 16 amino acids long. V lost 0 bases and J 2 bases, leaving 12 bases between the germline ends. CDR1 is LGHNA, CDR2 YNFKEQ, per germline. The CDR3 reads CASSQDTGDSTDTQYF. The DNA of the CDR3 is TGTGCCAGCAGCCAAGATACCGGGGACTCCACAGATACGCAGTATTTT.

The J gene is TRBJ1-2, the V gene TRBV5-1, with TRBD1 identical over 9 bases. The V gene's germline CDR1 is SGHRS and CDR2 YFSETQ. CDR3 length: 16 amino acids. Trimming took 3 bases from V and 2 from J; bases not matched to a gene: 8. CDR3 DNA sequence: TGCGCCAGCAGCTCGCAATCGGACAGGGGAAACTATGGCTACACCTTC. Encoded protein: CASSSQSDRGNYGYTF.

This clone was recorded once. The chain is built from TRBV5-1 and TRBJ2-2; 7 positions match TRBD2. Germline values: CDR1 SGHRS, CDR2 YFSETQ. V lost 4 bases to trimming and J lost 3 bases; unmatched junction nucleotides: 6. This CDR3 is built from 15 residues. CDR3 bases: TGCGCCAGCAGCCCGCTGGCGGGGGACACCGGGGAGCTGTTTTTT. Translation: CASSPLAGDTGELFF.

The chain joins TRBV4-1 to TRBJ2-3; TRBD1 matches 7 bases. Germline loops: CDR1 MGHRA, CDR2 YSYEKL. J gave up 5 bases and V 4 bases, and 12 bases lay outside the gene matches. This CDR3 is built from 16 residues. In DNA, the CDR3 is TGCGCCAGCAGCCGCACGACAGGGATAGGGGAAGATACGCAGTATTTT. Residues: CASSRTTGIGEDTQYF.

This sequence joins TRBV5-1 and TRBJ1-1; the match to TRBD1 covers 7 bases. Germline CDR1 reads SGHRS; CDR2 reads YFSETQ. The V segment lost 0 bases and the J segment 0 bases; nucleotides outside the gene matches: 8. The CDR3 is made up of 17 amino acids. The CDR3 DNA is TGCGCCAGCAGCTTGGGAACGACAGGGTACATGAACACTGAAGCTTTCTTT. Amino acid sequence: CASSLGTTGYMNTEAFF.

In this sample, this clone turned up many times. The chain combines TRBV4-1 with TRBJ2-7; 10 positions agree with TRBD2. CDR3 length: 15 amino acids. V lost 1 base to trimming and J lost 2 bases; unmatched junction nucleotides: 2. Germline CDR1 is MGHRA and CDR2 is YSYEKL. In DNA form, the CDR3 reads TGCGCCAGCAGCCAAGCGGGGACTAGCGCCTACGAGCAGTACTTC. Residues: CASSQAGTSAYEQYF.

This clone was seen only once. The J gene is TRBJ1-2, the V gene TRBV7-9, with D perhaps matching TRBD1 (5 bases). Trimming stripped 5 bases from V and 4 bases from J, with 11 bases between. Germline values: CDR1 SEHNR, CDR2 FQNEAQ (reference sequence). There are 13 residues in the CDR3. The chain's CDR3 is CASSPGGAYGYTF. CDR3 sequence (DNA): TGTGCCAGCAGCCCGGGCGGGGCCTATGGCTACACCTTC.

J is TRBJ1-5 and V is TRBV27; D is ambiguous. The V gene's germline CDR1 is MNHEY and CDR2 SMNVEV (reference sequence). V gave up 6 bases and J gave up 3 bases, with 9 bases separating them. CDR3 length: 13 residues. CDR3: CASSNSFNQPQHF. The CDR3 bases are TGTGCCAGCAGCAATAGCTTCAATCAGCCCCAGCATTTT.

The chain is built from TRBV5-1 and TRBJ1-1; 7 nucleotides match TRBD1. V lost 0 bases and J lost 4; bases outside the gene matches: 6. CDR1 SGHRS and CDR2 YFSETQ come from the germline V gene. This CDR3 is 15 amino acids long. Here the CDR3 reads CASSLEFDRATEAFF. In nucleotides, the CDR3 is TGCGCCAGCAGCTTGGAATTCGACAGGGCCACTGAAGCTTTCTTT. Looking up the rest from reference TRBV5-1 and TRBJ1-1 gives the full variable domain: KAGVTQTPRYLIKTRGQQVTLSCSPISGHRSVSWYQQTPGQGLQFLFEYFSETQRNKGNFPGRFSGRQFSNSRSEMNVSTLELGDSALYLCASSLEFDRATEAFFGQGTRLTVV.

This CDR3 reads CASSVALSGGYSYNEQFF. CDR3 DNA sequence: TGTGCCAGCAGCGTAGCTCTAAGCGGGGGTTACTCCTACAATGAGCAGTTCTTC. V gene TRBV9 combines with J gene TRBJ2-1, with TRBD2 matching over 8 bases. J gave up 0 bases and V 0 bases, and 8 bases lay outside the gene matches. The germline CDR1 and CDR2 sequences are SGDLS and YYNGEE. This CDR3 comprises 18 residues.

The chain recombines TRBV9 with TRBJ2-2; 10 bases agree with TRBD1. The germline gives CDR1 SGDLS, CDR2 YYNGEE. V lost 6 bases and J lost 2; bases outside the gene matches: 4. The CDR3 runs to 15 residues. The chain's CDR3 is CASTRTGGNTGELFF. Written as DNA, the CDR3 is TGTGCCAGCACTCGGACAGGGGGAAACACCGGGGAGCTGTTTTTT. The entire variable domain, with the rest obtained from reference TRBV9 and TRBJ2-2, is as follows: DSGVTQTPKHLITATGQRVTLRCSPRSGDLSVYWYQQSLDQGLQFLIQYYNGEERAKGNILERFSAQQFPDLHSELNLSSLELGDSALYFCASTRTGGNTGELFFGEGSRLTVL.

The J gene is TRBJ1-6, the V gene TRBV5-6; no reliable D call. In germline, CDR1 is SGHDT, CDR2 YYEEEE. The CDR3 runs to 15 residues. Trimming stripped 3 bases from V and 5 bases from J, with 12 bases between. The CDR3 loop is CASSSYRVDNSPLHF. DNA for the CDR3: TGTGCCAGCAGCTCCTACCGGGTCGATAATTCACCCCTCCACTTT.

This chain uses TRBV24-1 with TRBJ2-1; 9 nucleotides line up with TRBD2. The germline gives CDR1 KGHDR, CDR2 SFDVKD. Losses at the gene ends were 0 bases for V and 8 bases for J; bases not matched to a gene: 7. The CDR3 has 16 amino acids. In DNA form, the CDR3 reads TGTGCCACCAGTGATTTGCAGACTAGCGGACTCTATGAGCAGTTCTTC. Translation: CATSDLQTSGLYEQFF.

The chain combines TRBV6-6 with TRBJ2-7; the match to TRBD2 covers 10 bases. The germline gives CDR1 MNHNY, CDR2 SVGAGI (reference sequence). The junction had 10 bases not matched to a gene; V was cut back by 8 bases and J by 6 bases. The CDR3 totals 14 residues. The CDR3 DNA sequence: TGTGCCAGCCGGGTACTAGCGGGATCCGGCGAGCAGTACTTC. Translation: CASRVLAGSGEQYF.